The 4 T cell receptor beta chains presented below share a single source sample, sequenced in a study of cytomegalovirus exposure and HLA in healthy donors. The PCR employed 60 Vbeta primers together with 13 Jbeta primers. TCRdb keeps only in-frame clones here, not all; method: immunoSEQ multiplex PCR. The data contain 120,000 to 150,000 clones, 77% of them singletons. The sample taken for sequencing was PBMCs. The receptors were gathered from a female donor in good health and CMV-seronegative.

This clone was counted a single time. The V gene is TRBV30, the J gene TRBJ2-5, with 7 nucleotides matching TRBD1. V trimming: 4 bases; J trimming: 4 bases; junction bases outside the gene matches: 15. This CDR3 contains 16 residues. Germline CDR1 is GTSNPN and CDR2 is SVGIG (reference sequence). CDR3: CAWNIRRGLGGETQYF. CDR3 coding DNA: TGTGCCTGGAACATCCGTAGGGGGCTCGGCGGAGAGACCCAGTACTTC.

This sequence joins TRBV11-2 and TRBJ2-1; 9 positions agree with TRBD2. The CDR3 covers 16 residues. Germline values: CDR1 SGHAT, CDR2 FQNNGV. The V gene end was trimmed by 3 bases and the J gene end by 5 bases; junction bases not matched to a gene: 8. The CDR3 sequence: CASSFVSGGAHNEQFF. The CDR3 DNA is TGTGCCAGCAGCTTTGTTAGCGGGGGCGCCCACAATGAGCAGTTCTTC.

The gene calls are TRBV11-2 and TRBJ2-1, with TRBD2 matching 9 bases. Trimming at V came to 5 bases and at J to 9 bases, leaving 11 bases not matched to a gene. The CDR3 runs 15 residues. CDR1 is SGHAT, CDR2 FQNNGV, per germline. DNA of the CDR3: TGTGCCAGCAGCCGTAGCGGGAGAGACGGTGTTGAGCAGTTCTTC. Its translation: CASSRSGRDGVEQFF.

The rearrangement links TRBV29-1 to TRBJ1-1; no firm D call. This CDR3 comprises 12 residues. Germline V lookup: CDR1 SQVTM, CDR2 ANQGSEA. V lost 4 bases to trimming and J lost 0 bases, with 6 bases between them. The CDR3 protein is CSVVGMNTEAFF. In DNA, the CDR3 is TGCAGCGTTGTCGGTATGAACACTGAAGCTTTCTTT.